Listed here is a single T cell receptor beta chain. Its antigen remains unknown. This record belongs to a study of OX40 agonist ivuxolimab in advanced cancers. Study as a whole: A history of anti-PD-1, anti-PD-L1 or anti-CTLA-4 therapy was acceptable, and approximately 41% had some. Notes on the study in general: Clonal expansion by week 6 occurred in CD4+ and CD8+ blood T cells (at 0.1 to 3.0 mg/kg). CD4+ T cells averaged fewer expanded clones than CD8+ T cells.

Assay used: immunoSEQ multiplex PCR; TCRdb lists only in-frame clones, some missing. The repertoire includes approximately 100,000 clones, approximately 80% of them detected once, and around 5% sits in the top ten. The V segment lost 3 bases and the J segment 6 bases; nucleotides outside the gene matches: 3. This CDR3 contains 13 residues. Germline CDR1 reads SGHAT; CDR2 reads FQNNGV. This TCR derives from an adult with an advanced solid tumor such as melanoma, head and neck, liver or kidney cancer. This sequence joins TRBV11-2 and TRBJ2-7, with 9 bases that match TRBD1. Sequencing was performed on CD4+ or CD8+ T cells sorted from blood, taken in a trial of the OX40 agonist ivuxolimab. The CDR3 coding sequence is TGTGCCAGCAGCTTCGGGACAGGGTGCGAGCAGTACTTC. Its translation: CASSFGTGCEQYF.